These 3 T cell receptor beta chains were sequenced from one sample in a study of early T cells in non-severe SARS-CoV-2 infection. TCRdb reprocessed the 5' RACE reads with MiXCR, giving one entry per CDR3 protein. The sample shows 15,000 to 20,000 distinct CDR3 sequences, roughly 5% of them seen only once. What was sequenced was whole blood. The receptors stem from an adult who was a healthcare worker with PCR-confirmed SARS-CoV-2 infection or an uninfected control (not recorded which).

The chain couples TRBV12-3 or TRBV12-4 to TRBJ1-3; possible D gene TRBD1, 6 bases. Trimming cost V 6 bases and J 3 bases, with 9 bases left between them. The CDR3 is made up of 13 amino acids. Written as DNA, the CDR3 is TGTGCCAGCAGCGGGGGCTATGGAAACACCATATATTTT. Translating it yields CASSGGYGNTIYF.

The chain is built from TRBV7-6 and TRBJ2-7; D not resolved. Trimming took off 5 bases at V and 12 bases at J, with 8 bases between the two ends. The CDR3 spans 9 residues. Germline V lookup: CDR1 SGHVS, CDR2 FNYEAQ. The CDR3 region has the DNA TGTGCCAGCAGCCCCCGTACGTACGTC. It translates to CASSPRTYV.

In this sample, this clonotype turned up many times. The rearrangement links TRBV7-9 to TRBJ1-2; D ambiguous. V lost 4 bases and J 8 bases, leaving 11 bases between the germline ends. Germline CDR1 SEHNR, CDR2 FQNEAQ (reference sequence). CDR3 length equals 12 residues. The CDR3 bases are TGTGCCAGCAGCTGGGAGCGAGGAGGCTACACCTTC. Translating it yields CASSWERGGYTF.